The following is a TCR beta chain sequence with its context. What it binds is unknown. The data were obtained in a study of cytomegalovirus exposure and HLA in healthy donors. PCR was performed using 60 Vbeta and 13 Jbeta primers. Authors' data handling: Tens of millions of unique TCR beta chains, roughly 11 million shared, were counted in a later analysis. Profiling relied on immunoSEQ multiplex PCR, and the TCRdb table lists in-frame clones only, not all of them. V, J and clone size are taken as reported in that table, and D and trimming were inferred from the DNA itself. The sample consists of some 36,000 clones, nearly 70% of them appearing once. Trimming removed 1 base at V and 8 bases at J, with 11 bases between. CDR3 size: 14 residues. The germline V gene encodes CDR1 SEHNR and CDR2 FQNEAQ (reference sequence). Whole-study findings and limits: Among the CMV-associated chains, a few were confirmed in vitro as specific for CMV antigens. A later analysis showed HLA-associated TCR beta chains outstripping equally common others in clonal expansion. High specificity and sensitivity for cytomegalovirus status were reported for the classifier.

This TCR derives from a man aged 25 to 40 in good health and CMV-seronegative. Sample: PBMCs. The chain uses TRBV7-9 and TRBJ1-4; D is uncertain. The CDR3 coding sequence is TGTGCCAGCAGCTTAGTGTCCCGCGGGGAAAAACTGTTTTTT. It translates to CASSLVSRGEKLFF.